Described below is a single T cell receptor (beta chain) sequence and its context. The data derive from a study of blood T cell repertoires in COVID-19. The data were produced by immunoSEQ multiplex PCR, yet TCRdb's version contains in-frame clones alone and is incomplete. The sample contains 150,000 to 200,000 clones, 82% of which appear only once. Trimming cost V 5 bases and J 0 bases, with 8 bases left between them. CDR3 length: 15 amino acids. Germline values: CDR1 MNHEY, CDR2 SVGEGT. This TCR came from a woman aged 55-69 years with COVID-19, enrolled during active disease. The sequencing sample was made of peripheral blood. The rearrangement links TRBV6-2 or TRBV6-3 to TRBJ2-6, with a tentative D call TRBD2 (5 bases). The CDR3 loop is CASSLGSSGANVLTF. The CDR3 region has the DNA TGTGCCAGCAGTCTTGGGAGCTCTGGGGCCAACGTCCTGACTTTC.